Presented here are 8 T cell receptor beta chains from one specimen sequenced in a study of T cell responses to AZD1222 COVID-19 vaccine. Profiling relied on immunoSEQ multiplex PCR, and the TCRdb table lists in-frame clones only, not all of them. Here the sample spans some 130,000 clones, roughly 85% being singletons. This specimen was peripheral blood, taken 28 days after the second dose of the MenACWY control vaccine. Receptors were obtained from an adult who received the MenACWY meningococcal vaccine as a control.

The rearrangement joins TRBV2 to TRBJ1-2, with TRBD1 as a possible D gene (6 bases). The CDR3 covers 11 residues. The V and J ends lost 8 bases and 8 bases respectively, with 12 bases between them. Germline lookup yields CDR1 SNHLY and CDR2 FYNNEI. CDR3 amino acids: CASREGGGYTF. The CDR3 DNA reads TGTGCCAGCCGCGAAGGGGGAGGCTACACCTTC.

The chain joins TRBV27 to TRBJ2-2; TRBD1 aligns across 10 bases. Per germline, CDR1 MNHEY and CDR2 SMNVEV (reference sequence). The CDR3 runs 14 residues. V lost 8 bases to trimming and J lost 8 bases; unmatched junction nucleotides: 8. DNA for the CDR3: TGTGCCAGCTCCCTGGGGACAGGGGTAGGGGAGCTGTTTTTT. Translating gives CASSLGTGVGELFF.

This rearrangement joins TRBV12-3 or TRBV12-4 to TRBJ2-2, with D unclear. With 1 base removed from V and 5 bases from J, the gap between germline ends came to 5 bases. The CDR3 has 13 amino acids. As DNA, the CDR3 is TGTGCCAGCAGTTTAGGAGAAACCGGGGAGCTGTTTTTT. Translated: CASSLGETGELFF.

The chain links TRBV18 to TRBJ1-2, with D hard to call. The CDR3 consists of 16 residues. From germline, CDR1 is KGHSH and CDR2 LQKENI. The V and J ends lost 3 bases and 2 bases respectively, with 16 bases between them. CDR3 sequence: CASSPVLGVANYGYTF. As DNA, the CDR3 is TGTGCCAGCTCACCGGTACTCGGGGTGGCGAACTATGGCTACACCTTC.

This chain links TRBV5-1 with TRBJ2-1; D is uncertain. There are 17 residues in the CDR3. Between the trimmed V and J ends, which lost 4 bases and 3 bases, there was a span of 20 bases. Looked up from germline, CDR1 is SGHRS and CDR2 is YFSETQ. CDR3 residues: CASSQPAGLTNYNEQFF. The CDR3 nucleotides are TGCGCCAGCAGCCAACCCGCTGGGTTGACCAACTACAATGAGCAGTTCTTC.

The genes are TRBV7-2 and TRBJ2-7; 14 positions agree with TRBD2. CDR1 is SGHTA, CDR2 FQGNSA, per germline. The CDR3 is 17 residues long. V trimming: 4 bases; J trimming: 2 bases; junction bases outside the gene matches: 7. CDR3 protein: CASSSGLAGVGTYEQYF. The DNA for the CDR3 is TGTGCCAGCAGCTCGGGACTAGCGGGAGTAGGAACCTACGAGCAGTACTTC.

The CDR3, as DNA: TGTGCCAGCAGTCCGACCGGTAGGGTGGTTCCCACCTTC. It codes for CASSPTGRVVPTF. The J gene is TRBJ1-2, the V gene TRBV25-1, with D unclear. This CDR3 is built from 13 residues. From germline, CDR1 is MGHDK and CDR2 SYGVNS. The ends were cut back, 5 bases at V and 13 bases at J, with 20 bases in the middle.

The V and J genes are TRBV2 and TRBJ1-2, with a weak D call TRBD1 (5 bases). V dropped 4 bases and J dropped 4 bases, with 7 bases sitting between them. The CDR3 covers 12 residues. CDR1 is SNHLY, CDR2 FYNNEI, per germline. The CDR3 loop reads CASSGDGYGYTF. The DNA of the CDR3 is TGTGCCAGCAGTGGGGACGGCTATGGCTACACCTTC.